The rows below give T cell receptor beta chains drawn from one sample of a study of identical twins. TCRdb reprocessed the 5' RACE reads with MiXCR, giving one entry per CDR3 protein. The sample lists roughly 250,000 distinct CDR3 sequences; over 12% were seen once. Sequenced: memory (CD45RO+) T cells sorted from blood. Source of these receptors: a woman aged 18 to 35 in good health. The CDR3 runs from the conserved cysteine through the conserved F or W. A D gene is named only where the DNA matches it firmly. Some rows have no size entry. The others give once, few or many, or a class for an expanded clone.

TRBV20-1	.	many	TRBJ2-1	TGCAGTGCTAGAGCGCCTTATTACAATGAGCAGTTCTTC	CSARAPYYNEQFF
TRBV12-3/TRBV12-4	TRBD1	few	TRBJ1-5	TGTGCCAGCAGTCATACAGGGGGTCATCAGCCCCAGCATTTT	CASSHTGGHQPQHF
TRBV11-2	.	.	TRBJ2-5	TGTGCCAGCAGCTCCATACGGTACCAAGAGACCCAGTACTTC	CASSSIRYQETQYF
TRBV20-1	.	few	TRBJ1-6	TGCAGTGCCGCGCCGCGCCCGTCTTCACCCCTCCACTTT	CSAAPRPSSPLHF
TRBV20-1	TRBD1	.	TRBJ2-1	TGCAGTGCTCCCCCCCGGACAGGGTCCCACAATGAGCAGTTCTTC	CSAPPRTGSHNEQFF
TRBV6-1	.	few	TRBJ1-3	TGTGCCAGCAGCAACACCAACGCTATGACTGGAAACACCATATATTTT	CASSNTNAMTGNTIYF
TRBV27	TRBD2	few	TRBJ2-7	TGTGCCAGCAGACTTGGGACTAGCGGGAACTACGAGCAGTACTTC	CASRLGTSGNYEQYF
TRBV29-1	.	.	TRBJ2-7	TGCAGCGTTGAAACTGGTGTGGACGGTAGGCACGAGCAGTACTTC	CSVETGVDGRHEQYF
TRBV6-2/TRBV6-3	.	few	TRBJ1-4	TGTGCCAGCAGTCACCGGACGGAAAAACTGTTTTTT	CASSHRTEKLFF
TRBV6-5	TRBD2	few	TRBJ2-5	TGTGCCAGCAGTTACTCGGGTCGGGGGGGCTTAGAGACCCAGTACTTC	CASSYSGRGGLETQYF
TRBV20-1	TRBD2	.	TRBJ2-7	TGCAGTGCCCAGGGACTAGCGGGGCTCCACGAGCAGTACTTC	CSAQGLAGLHEQYF
TRBV19	.	.	TRBJ2-5	TGTGCCAGTAGTATACTAGGGGGACAAGAGACCCAGTACTTC	CASSILGGQETQYF
TRBV4-2	TRBD2	few	TRBJ2-3	TGTGCCAGCAGCCAAGTCCGGGGGGGCACTAGCACAGATACGCAGTATTTT	CASSQVRGGTSTDTQYF
TRBV12-3/TRBV12-4	.	.	TRBJ1-1	TGTGCCAGCAGGGGGGGGCAGGCTTTCTTT	CASRGGQAFF
TRBV7-2	.	few	TRBJ2-3	TGTGCCAGCAGCTTATGGTCTCTAACAGGGACAGATACGCAGTATTTT	CASSLWSLTGTDTQYF
TRBV29-1	.	.	TRBJ2-3	TGCAGCGTTGAGCCGGGGGTCCGCACAGATACGCAGTATTTT	CSVEPGVRTDTQYF
TRBV24-1	TRBD1	.	TRBJ2-3	TGTGCCACCAGTGAGACAGGGGTCACAGATACGCAGTATTTT	CATSETGVTDTQYF
TRBV5-1	.	.	TRBJ2-3	TGCGCCAGCAGCTTGGTTGCAGGGCCAGATACGCAGTATTTT	CASSLVAGPDTQYF
TRBV5-1	.	.	TRBJ2-5	TGCGCCAGCAGCCTGGGGTCAACAAGGGCCCAAGAGACCCAGTACTTC	CASSLGSTRAQETQYF
TRBV4-3	.	.	TRBJ2-1	TGCGCCAGCAGCCGGGGGAGGCTCTCCTACAATGAGCAGTTCTTC	CASSRGRLSYNEQFF
TRBV7-2	.	.	TRBJ2-1	TGTGCCAGCAGCTTAGCCCGGGACTACAATGAGCAGTTCTTC	CASSLARDYNEQFF
TRBV29-1	.	.	TRBJ2-2	TGCAGCGCTCAGGGGGGCGGGGAGCTGTTTTTT	CSAQGGGELFF
TRBV14	TRBD2	.	TRBJ2-1	TGTGCCAGCAGCCAAGAAGGTCCAGCGGGGGGATCCAATGAGCAGTTCTTC	CASSQEGPAGGSNEQFF
TRBV27	.	few	TRBJ2-7	TGTGCCAGCGGACCCGGAAGCTACGAGCAGTACTTC	CASGPGSYEQYF
TRBV5-5	.	few	TRBJ2-1	TGTGCCAGCAGCTTACGGAACTATGATGAGCAGTTCTTC	CASSLRNYDEQFF
TRBV11-1	.	few	TRBJ2-6	TGTGCCAGCAGCTTAAGCCGGACAAGTAACCCAGCTATTCTTGGGGCCAACGTCCTGACTTTC	CASSLSRTSNPAILGANVLTF
TRBV3-1	.	few	TRBJ2-2	TGTGCCAGCACCTCCCTAGGGGCCGGGGAGCTGTTTTTT	CASTSLGAGELFF
TRBV29-1	.	.	TRBJ2-1	TGCAGCGTTGAAGGGGGGTCCAAGTACAATGAGCAGTTCTTC	CSVEGGSKYNEQFF
TRBV5-6	.	few	TRBJ2-7	TGTGCCAGCAGACAGCTGACAGAGCTCGAGCAGTACTTC	CASRQLTELEQYF
TRBV4-3	.	few	TRBJ2-2	TGCGCCAGCAGCCAAAAGGTCGGAACGGGCCTGTTTTTT	CASSQKVGTGLFF
TRBV20-1	.	few	TRBJ2-7	TGCAGTGCCCCGGGGCAAAAGGGCTCCTACGAGCAGTACTTC	CSAPGQKGSYEQYF
TRBV7-9	.	few	TRBJ1-4	TGTGCCAGCAGCTTAGAGGCTGAAAAACTGTTTTTT	CASSLEAEKLFF
TRBV2	.	.	TRBJ2-6	TGTGCCAGCTATGAGTTAGTAAGCCACTCTGGGGCCAACGTCCTGACTTTC	CASYELVSHSGANVLTF
TRBV12-3/TRBV12-4	.	many	TRBJ1-1	TGTGCCAGCAGTGACCTCTCGTGGGGACCTGAAGCTTTCTTT	CASSDLSWGPEAFF
TRBV20-1	.	many	TRBJ2-7	TGCAGTGCCCCCGTCCGAGCGTTATCCTACGAGCAGTACTTC	CSAPVRALSYEQYF
TRBV29-1	TRBD1	few	TRBJ2-3	TGCAGCGTTGACAGGGGGCGCACAGATACGCAGTATTTT	CSVDRGRTDTQYF
TRBV12-3/TRBV12-4	.	many	TRBJ1-1	TGTGCCAGCACCCCCAGTGGGGCGCGAAGGAGTGAAGCTTTCTTT	CASTPSGARRSEAFF
TRBV9	.	.	TRBJ1-2	TGTGCCAGCAGCGTAGTCCCAGCTAACTATGGCTACACCTTC	CASSVVPANYGYTF
TRBV5-1	TRBD2	.	TRBJ2-1	TGCGCCAGCAGCTTTTACGGACTAGAGGCCCACAATGAGCAGTTCTTC	CASSFYGLEAHNEQFF
TRBV12-3/TRBV12-4	.	many	TRBJ2-7	TGTGCCAGCAGTTTATTGGGGATCGAGCAGTACTTC	CASSLLGIEQYF
TRBV3-1	.	.	TRBJ2-2	TGTGCCAGCAGACTCGGGACCACCGACGGGGAGCTGTTTTTT	CASRLGTTDGELFF
TRBV3-1	.	few	TRBJ2-7	TGTGCCAGCAGCCAAGCACGGTGGGGTTCCTACGAGCAGTACTTC	CASSQARWGSYEQYF
TRBV6-5	.	few	TRBJ1-2	TGTGCCAGCAGTTGGGAGGGAGGTGGCTACACCTTC	CASSWEGGGYTF
TRBV9	.	once	TRBJ2-7	TGTGCCAGCAGCGTAGATCCCGGTTCCGTCTACGAGCAGTACTTC	CASSVDPGSVYEQYF
TRBV27	.	few	TRBJ1-2	TGTGCCAGCCCTAGTCCGGACAGATGTATTCAGGGGTATGGCTACACCTTC	CASPSPDRCIQGYGYTF
TRBV6-1	.	many	TRBJ1-4	TGTGCCAGCACCACCAGGGGAGAAACTAATGAAAAACTGTTTTTT	CASTTRGETNEKLFF
TRBV6-2/TRBV6-3	TRBD2	.	TRBJ2-3	TGTGCCAGCAGTTATGGGACTAGCGGGAGCACAGATACGCAGTATTTT	CASSYGTSGSTDTQYF
TRBV12-3/TRBV12-4	.	many	TRBJ1-1	TGTGCCAGCATTCACAGAGCCGGGGGCACTGAAGCTTTCTTT	CASIHRAGGTEAFF
TRBV12-5	.	.	TRBJ2-7	TGTGCTAGTGGACGCCAGGACTACGAGCAGTACTTC	CASGRQDYEQYF
TRBV12-3/TRBV12-4	.	.	TRBJ1-1	TGTGCCAGCAGCCTGAATATTAGGCAAGCTTTCTTT	CASSLNIRQAFF
TRBV24-1	TRBD1	.	TRBJ2-1	TGTGCCACCAGTGTCCAGGGGGTCAATGAGCAGTTCTTC	CATSVQGVNEQFF
TRBV6-2/TRBV6-3	.	.	TRBJ2-7	TGTGCCAGCAGAAACGCGGGACAGCGGAGTTACGAGCAGTACTTC	CASRNAGQRSYEQYF
TRBV9	TRBD2	few	TRBJ2-1	TGTGCCAGCTCCCCGGGGGGGGTTTACAATGAGCAGTTCTTC	CASSPGGVYNEQFF
TRBV24-1	TRBD2	few	TRBJ2-1	TGTGCCACCAGTGAGGGTAGCGGGAGTGATTTTTACAATGAGCAGTTCTTC	CATSEGSGSDFYNEQFF
TRBV7-6	TRBD1	.	TRBJ1-5	TGTGCCAGCAGCTTAGACCAGGACAGGGACCAGCCCCAGCATTTT	CASSLDQDRDQPQHF
TRBV2	TRBD1	.	TRBJ1-1	TGTGCCAGCAGGTTGGACAGGCTGAACACTGAAGCTTTCTTT	CASRLDRLNTEAFF
TRBV7-2	TRBD1	few	TRBJ2-6	TGTGCCAGCAGCAGAACAGGGGCCGGGGCCAACGTCCTGACTTTC	CASSRTGAGANVLTF
TRBV7-2	.	.	TRBJ2-1	TGTGCCAGCAGCTTAGCGGGGGAGGGGGCACAGGCGGAGCAGTTCTTC	CASSLAGEGAQAEQFF